The source of this T cell receptor (beta chain) is a study of control samples from healthy donors and cancer patients. Some clones are missing from TCRdb's copy, which holds only in-frame ones; the method was immunoSEQ multiplex PCR. The repertoire holds fewer than 250,000 clones, with about 90% as singletons. This CDR3 region has 12 residues. V gave up 3 bases and J gave up 6 bases, with 6 bases separating them. The germline CDR1 and CDR2 sequences are DFQATT and SNEGSKA (reference sequence). The receptor was derived from a man aged 25-45 years in good health. The V and J genes are TRBV20-1 and TRBJ1-6; D gene unclear. The sequenced sample consisted of blood. The CDR3 spells CSASGGNSPLHF. CDR3 sequence (DNA): TGCAGTGCTAGTGGAGGTAATTCACCCCTCCACTTT.